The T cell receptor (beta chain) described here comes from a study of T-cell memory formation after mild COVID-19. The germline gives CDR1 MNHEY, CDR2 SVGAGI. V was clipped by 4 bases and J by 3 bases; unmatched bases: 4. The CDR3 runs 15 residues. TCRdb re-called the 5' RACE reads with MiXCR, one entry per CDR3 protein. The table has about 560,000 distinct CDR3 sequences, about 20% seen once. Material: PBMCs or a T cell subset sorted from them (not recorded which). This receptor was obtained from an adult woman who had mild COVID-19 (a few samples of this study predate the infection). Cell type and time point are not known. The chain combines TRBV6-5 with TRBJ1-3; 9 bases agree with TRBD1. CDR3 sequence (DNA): TGTGCCAGCAGTTTACAGGGGGCTTATGGAAACACCATATATTTT. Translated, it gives CASSLQGAYGNTIYF.